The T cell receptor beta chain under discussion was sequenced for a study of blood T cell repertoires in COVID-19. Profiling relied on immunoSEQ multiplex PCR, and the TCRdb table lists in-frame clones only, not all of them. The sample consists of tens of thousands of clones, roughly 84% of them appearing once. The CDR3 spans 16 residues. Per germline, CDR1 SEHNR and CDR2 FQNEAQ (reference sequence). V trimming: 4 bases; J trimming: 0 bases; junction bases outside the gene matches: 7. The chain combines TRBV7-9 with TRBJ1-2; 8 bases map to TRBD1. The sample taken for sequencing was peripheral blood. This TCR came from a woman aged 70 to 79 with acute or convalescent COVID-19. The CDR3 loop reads CASSYIRTGTNYGYTF. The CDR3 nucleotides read TGTGCCAGCAGCTATATCCGGACAGGGACTAACTATGGCTACACCTTC.